This entry lists 9 T cell receptor beta chains sequenced from one sample in a study of cytomegalovirus exposure and HLA in healthy donors. PCR primers comprised 60 Vbeta and 13 Jbeta primers. The table came from immunoSEQ multiplex PCR; TCRdb's copy has only in-frame clones and leaves some out. The top ten hold roughly 4% of the sample, which has 270,000 or so clones, about nine tenths seen once. Sequencing was carried out using PBMCs. All receptors derive from a man aged 40-49 years in good health and CMV-seropositive.

This clone is a singleton in its sample. The chain couples TRBV6-1 to TRBJ2-7; weak D call: TRBD2 (6 bases). The CDR3 is 14 residues long. Germline CDR1 reads MNHNS; CDR2 reads SASEGT. The germline V and J ends were trimmed by 3 bases and 9 bases, with 18 bases remaining between them. The CDR3 loop is CASSEGWGAGGQYF. In DNA form, the CDR3 reads TGTGCCAGCAGTGAGGGTTGGGGCGCCGGGGGGCAGTACTTC.

The chain combines TRBV20-1 with TRBJ1-4, with D perhaps TRBD1 (5 bases). CDR3 size: 11 residues. Germline CDR1 and CDR2: DFQATT and SNEGSKA (reference sequence). This CDR3 is CVSQGDEKLFF. In nucleotides, the CDR3 is TGCGTCAGTCAGGGTGACGAAAAACTGTTTTTT.

This clone was counted once. The J gene is TRBJ2-7, the V gene TRBV6-1, with D possibly matching TRBD2 (6 bases). Germline loops: CDR1 MNHNS, CDR2 SASEGT. V was trimmed by 3 bases and J by 2 bases, leaving 17 bases between them. This CDR3 region has 16 residues. The CDR3 spells CASSEPAGNLPYEQYF. CDR3 nucleotide sequence: TGTGCCAGCAGTGAGCCCGCGGGGAATCTACCCTACGAGCAGTACTTC.

The chain is built from TRBV7-9 and TRBJ1-4, with 9 bases aligning to TRBD1. The V segment lost 5 bases and the J segment 6 bases; nucleotides outside the gene matches: 7. The CDR3 sequence is 15 residues long. Germline-derived CDR1 and CDR2 are SEHNR and FQNEAQ (reference sequence). In nucleotides, the CDR3 is TGTGCCAGCAGCCCTACAGGGGGCTTTGATGAAAAACTGTTTTTT. It specifies CASSPTGGFDEKLFF.

The V gene is TRBV27, the J gene TRBJ2-3, with D maybe TRBD1 (5 bases). The CDR3 spans 15 residues. In germline, CDR1 is MNHEY, CDR2 SMNVEV (reference sequence). Trimming took 5 bases from V and 6 from J, leaving 18 bases between them. CDR3 coding DNA: TGTGCCAGCAGTCCGGGCGTCATGGGGCTCGATACGCAGTATTTT. This translates into CASSPGVMGLDTQYF.

The chain links TRBV7-3 to TRBJ2-7; 10 nucleotides match TRBD1. Losses at the gene ends were 4 bases for V and 4 bases for J; bases not matched to a gene: 1. The CDR3 has 13 amino acids. CDR1 and CDR2 (germline): SGHTA, FQGTGA. CDR3 sequence (DNA): TGTGCCAGCAGCTGGGACAGGGGTTACGAGCAGTACTTC. It translates to CASSWDRGYEQYF.

The chain recombines TRBV12-2 with TRBJ2-7; no DNA check was done on the table's D call, TRBD2. TRBV12-2 is classified as a pseudogene. This CDR3 region has 15 residues. As DNA, the CDR3 is TGTGCAAGTCGCTTAACGGGAGGGAGGACCTACGAGCAGTACTTC. Amino acid sequence: CASRLTGGRTYEQYF.

The gene calls are TRBV2 and TRBJ2-5; D is perhaps TRBD2 (5 bases). V was pared by 2 bases and J by 9 bases, with 10 bases between. The CDR3 runs 12 residues. CDR1 is SNHLY and CDR2 is FYNNEI in the germline V gene. In DNA, the CDR3 is TGTGCCAGCAGTGAAAGGACCGGGGCCCAGTACTTC. Protein product: CASSERTGAQYF.

This chain uses TRBV7-2 with TRBJ2-1, with a weak D call TRBD1 (6 bases). V was shortened by 4 bases and J by 0 bases, with 16 bases between the two germline ends. The CDR3 consists of 17 residues. The germline gives CDR1 SGHTA, CDR2 FQGNSA. CDR3 DNA sequence: TGTGCCAGCAGCTCCTGGGCAGGGGTTCGCTCCTACAATGAGCAGTTCTTC. Protein: CASSSWAGVRSYNEQFF.